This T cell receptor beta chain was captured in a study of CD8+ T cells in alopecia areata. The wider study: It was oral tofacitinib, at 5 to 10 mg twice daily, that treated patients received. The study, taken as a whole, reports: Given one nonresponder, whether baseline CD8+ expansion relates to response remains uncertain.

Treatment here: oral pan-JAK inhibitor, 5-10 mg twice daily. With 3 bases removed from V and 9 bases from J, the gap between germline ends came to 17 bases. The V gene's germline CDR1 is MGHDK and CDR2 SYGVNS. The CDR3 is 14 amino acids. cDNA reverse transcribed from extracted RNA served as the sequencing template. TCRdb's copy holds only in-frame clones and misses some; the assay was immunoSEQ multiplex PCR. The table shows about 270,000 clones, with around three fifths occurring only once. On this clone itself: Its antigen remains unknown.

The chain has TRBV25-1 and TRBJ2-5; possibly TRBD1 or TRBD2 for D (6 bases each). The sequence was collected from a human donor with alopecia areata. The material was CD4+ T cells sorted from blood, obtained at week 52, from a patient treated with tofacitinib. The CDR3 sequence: CASSERDTLQAQYF. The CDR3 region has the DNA TGTGCCAGCAGTGAGCGGGACACCCTACAGGCCCAGTACTTC.